These 11 T cell receptor beta chains came from one sample sequenced in a study of CD8+CD57+ T cells in acquired aplastic anemia. Genomic DNA was employed as the template in profiling TCR beta VDJ and CDR3. Using its own MiXCR run on the reads, TCRdb lists one record per CDR3 protein. The sample lists around 120,000 distinct CDR3 sequences; about 40% were seen once. Previously, flow cytometry had revealed CD8+CD57+ cell expansion in the patients chosen for sequencing. Sequencing was done on a sample of sorted CD4+, CD8+, or CD8+CD57+ T cells (not recorded which) from PBMCs. These receptors were taken from a human donor with aplastic anemia.

In this sample, this clonotype turned up many times. The CDR3 sequence is CASSLETVHGYTF. The DNA of the CDR3 is TGTGCCAGCAGCTTAGAGACAGTTCATGGCTACACCTTC. V is TRBV7-8 and J is TRBJ1-2; weak D call: TRBD1 (5 bases). This CDR3 spans 13 amino acids. In germline, CDR1 is SGHVS, CDR2 FQNEAQ. V dropped 1 base and J dropped 6 bases, with 9 bases sitting between them. Full variable domain (missing parts from reference TRBV7-8 and TRBJ1-2): GAGVSQSPRYKVAKRGQDVALRCDPISGHVSLFWYQQALGQGPEFLTYFQNEAQLDKSGLPSDRFFAERPEGSVSTLKIQRTQQEDSAVYLCASSLETVHGYTFGSGTRLTVV.

Turning to this clonotype: One base away lies a much larger clone, so this may be a sequencing read error. The V gene is TRBV5-4, the J gene TRBJ1-3, with D tentatively TRBD1 (5 bases). Germline V gene lookup returns CDR1 SGHNT and CDR2 YYREEE (reference sequence). The CDR3 has 15 amino acids. CDR3 region: CAGSLGPRSGNTIYF. CDR3 nucleotides: TGTGCCGGCAGCTTGGGGCCTCGCTCTGGAAACACCATATATTTT.

Points on this clonotype: The germline gene is not matched at one end of the junction; a read error may be the cause. The chain combines TRBV6-1 with TRBJ2-2; 8 bases fit TRBD2. The CDR3 is 12 amino acids. Germline values: CDR1 MNHNS, CDR2 SASEGT. This CDR3 is CVSREGTGELFF. The CDR3 region has the DNA TGTGTCAGCCGGGAGGGAACCGGGGAGCTGTTTTTT.

Notes on this clonotype: A much larger clone differs from this one at a single base, so this may be a read error. The V and J genes are TRBV11-1 and TRBJ2-7; 9 bases map to TRBD1. Trimming at V came to 5 bases and at J to 5 bases, leaving 13 bases not matched to a gene. The CDR3 totals 16 residues. Germline V lookup: CDR1 SGHAT, CDR2 FQDESV (reference sequence). CDR3: CASSQSPGQGGNEQYV. CDR3 nucleotides: TGTGCCAGCAGCCAAAGTCCGGGACAGGGAGGAAACGAGCAGTACGTC.

This clonotype was seen at least ten times. The rearrangement joins TRBV28 to TRBJ1-2; 7 positions agree with TRBD1. Trimming cost V 6 bases and J 8 bases; bases outside gene matches: 6. Germline V gives CDR1 MDHEN, CDR2 SYDVKM. The CDR3 consists of 12 residues. CDR3 loop: CASRTGIAGYTF. The CDR3 nucleotides read TGTGCCAGCAGGACAGGGATTGCCGGCTACACCTTC.

This clonotype has a count of ten or more. A much larger clonotype is one base distant, so this may be a read error. Here the CDR3 omits its conserved ending phenylalanine or tryptophan, so a read error is the likely source. V gene TRBV19 combines with J gene TRBJ1-1; D unclear. V was cut by 8 bases and J by 0 bases, with 13 bases left in between. From germline, CDR1 is LNHDA and CDR2 SQIVND (reference sequence). The CDR3 consists of 14 residues. The CDR3 region is CASSSTPLNTEAFS. The CDR3 nucleotides read TGTGCCAGTTCCTCGACACCCTTGAACACTGAAGCTTTCTCT.

This clonotype was counted between two and nine times. The junction and the germline gene differ at one end; a read error may be behind it. This chain connects TRBV12-3 or TRBV12-4 to TRBJ2-2; D is perhaps TRBD1 (6 bases). The CDR3 totals 13 residues. DNA for the CDR3: TGTGCCGGCAGTTTGAGGGGGACCGGGGAGCTGTTTTTT. This sequence encodes CAGSLRGTGELFF.

Comment on this clonotype: Here the CDR3 omits its conserved ending phenylalanine or tryptophan, so a read error is the likely source. Because the CDR3's place on the DNA is in doubt, the DNA is left out and the CDR3 is given as listed by TCRdb. The V gene is TRBV24-1, the J gene TRBJ2-2; TRBD1 is taken as the D call from the table, unchecked against the DNA. The CDR3 contains 13 residues when both ends are counted. Germline V gives CDR1 KGHDR, CDR2 SFDVKD. CDR3 sequence: CATSAGGVGELSL.

The genes are TRBV6-2 or TRBV6-3 and TRBJ1-1; possible D gene TRBD1, 5 bases. The V and J ends lost 6 bases and 0 bases respectively, with 11 bases between them. There are 14 residues in the CDR3. In germline, CDR1 is MNHEY, CDR2 SVGEGT. CDR3 coding DNA: TGTGCCAGCAGCCGGGGACGGATGAACACTGAAGCTTTCTTT. The encoded protein is CASSRGRMNTEAFF.

This clonotype was found many times. The gene calls are TRBV11-2 and TRBJ2-5; no clear D. The CDR3 consists of 13 residues. Trimming pared 3 bases from V and 5 bases from J, leaving 10 bases between. In germline, CDR1 is SGHAT, CDR2 FQNNGV. The CDR3 nucleotides are TGTGCCAGCAGCTTGAGAGGCTGGGAGACCCAGTACTTC. Translated, it gives CASSLRGWETQYF.

V and J are TRBV19 and TRBJ2-7; TRBD2 aligns across 13 bases. CDR1 is LNHDA and CDR2 is SQIVND in the germline V gene (reference sequence). The V gene end was trimmed by 5 bases and the J gene end by 0 bases; junction bases not matched to a gene: 1. This CDR3 is built from 15 residues. The CDR3 reads CASSGTSGASYEQYF. In nucleotides, the CDR3 is TGTGCCAGTAGTGGGACTAGCGGGGCCTCCTACGAGCAGTACTTC.